This passage covers 8 T cell receptor beta chains from one sample sequenced in a study of blood T cells in healthy people across ages. Using a J-beta primer mix together with a sample-barcoded 5' primer, a second PCR was run for roughly 6 to 11 cycles. One entry per CDR3 protein results from TCRdb running MiXCR on the 5' RACE reads. Of about 1.5 million distinct CDR3 sequences listed, roughly two fifths were seen once; the top ten hold approximately 4%. The sequenced sample was blood. The source is a woman between 18 and 30 years old in good health.

The table lists this clonotype with a few counts. The J gene is TRBJ2-1, the V gene TRBV4-1, with D possibly matching TRBD1 (6 bases). V lost 4 bases, J lost 4 bases, and 14 bases lay in between. The germline V gene encodes CDR1 MGHRA and CDR2 YSYEKL. This CDR3 comprises 15 residues. CDR3 sequence: CASSRNTGPYNEQFF. CDR3 DNA: TGCGCCAGCAGCCGAAACACAGGGCCATACAATGAGCAGTTCTTC.

This clonotype has just a few counts. The chain combines TRBV7-2 with TRBJ2-7; 11 bases fit TRBD2. The CDR3 runs 15 residues. Germline assignment: CDR1 SGHTA and CDR2 FQGNSA. After removal of 5 bases from V and 5 bases from J, the junction contained 8 bases not matched to a gene. CDR3 in DNA: TGTGCCAGCAGCCAGGTAGCGGGGGGGCTTGACGAGCAGTACTTC. Amino acids: CASSQVAGGLDEQYF.

The J gene is TRBJ1-2, the V gene TRBV2, with a tentative D call TRBD1 (5 bases). The germline CDR1 and CDR2 sequences are SNHLY and FYNNEI. CDR3 size: 17 residues. V was pared by 6 bases and J by 1 base, with 21 bases between. DNA of the CDR3: TGTGCCAGCAGCCCGGGGGGAACAGGAACCTTTAACTATGGCTACACCTTC. It encodes CASSPGGTGTFNYGYTF.

This clonotype was seen a handful of times. The chain links TRBV20-1 to TRBJ1-1; TRBD1 matches 7 bases. Germline CDR1 DFQATT, CDR2 SNEGSKA (reference sequence). The ends lost 3 bases at V and 3 bases at J; junction bases unmatched: 10. There are 15 residues in the CDR3. CDR3 region: CSASGQGGLDTEAFF. In nucleotides, the CDR3 is TGCAGTGCTAGCGGCCAGGGGGGTCTGGACACTGAAGCTTTCTTT.

This clonotype showed up many times. In nucleotides, the CDR3 is TGTGCCAGCAGCTCGAACCGGGACAGACCCTACGAGCAGTACTTC. This gives the protein CASSSNRDRPYEQYF. The genes are TRBV12-3 or TRBV12-4 and TRBJ2-7; 7 bases agree with TRBD1. The CDR3 runs 15 residues. Trimming cost V 6 bases and J 2 bases; bases outside gene matches: 10.

This clonotype occurred a few times. Written as DNA, the CDR3 is TGTGCCAGCAGCGTTGGACTAGTTGGAGATACGCAGTATTTT. It specifies CASSVGLVGDTQYF. The chain couples TRBV7-8 to TRBJ2-3; 7 bases line up with TRBD2. The CDR3 has 14 residues. V was pared by 5 bases and J by 5 bases, with 7 bases of the junction left unmatched. Per the germline V gene, CDR1 is SGHVS and CDR2 is FQNEAQ.

The genes are TRBV27 and TRBJ2-1; D is uncertain. Trimming removed 4 bases at V and 4 bases at J, with 8 bases between. This CDR3 is built from 13 residues. Germline V gene sequence: CDR1 MNHEY, CDR2 SMNVEV (reference sequence). CDR3 nucleotides: TGTGCCAGCAGTTGGTTAGGGTACAATGAGCAGTTCTTC. Translation gives CASSWLGYNEQFF.

This chain uses TRBV20-1 with TRBJ2-6, with D uncertain. Per germline, CDR1 DFQATT and CDR2 SNEGSKA (reference sequence). The CDR3 runs 14 residues. The V end was cut by 4 bases, the J end by 1 base, with 8 bases between. The CDR3 DNA reads as TGCAGTGCTATTGAGCCATCTGGGGCCAACGTCCTGACTTTC. Translated, it gives CSAIEPSGANVLTF.